This T cell receptor beta chain was found in a study of radiation and T cells in renal cell carcinoma. General study findings and limits: In blood, top tumor clones expanded by 2 weeks, shrinking by 4.

This CDR3 has 17 residues. Germline CDR1 MNHNS, CDR2 SASEGT. With V trimmed by 3 bases and J by 2 bases, 12 bases remained unmatched. Regarding time point: baseline pretreatment blood. As for treatment: 15 Gy SBRT to primary tumor, nephrectomy 4 weeks later. A remark on this clone: The antigen is unknown.

Libraries were prepared by immunoSEQ multiplex PCR; TCRdb keeps only in-frame clonotypes and omits some of them. The data contain around 140,000 clones, 70% to 90% of them singletons. The sequencing here drew on blood, taken from a patient whose treatment included radiotherapy and nephrectomy. The chain joins TRBV6-1 to TRBJ2-7, with 8 bases fitting TRBD2. The clonotype was recovered from a woman in her 50s with renal cell carcinoma. CDR3 nucleotide sequence: TGTGCCAGCAGTGAGCTCCCCATCAGCGGGGGACCCTACGAGCAGTACTTC. Encoded protein: CASSELPISGGPYEQYF.